This T cell receptor beta chain was sequenced during a study of post-analysis software for immune sequencing data. Study context: Included among the disease courses, which were recorded for the cohort, were relapsing-remitting, secondary progressive and progressive-relapsing multiple sclerosis. Overall study results and limits: Compared against controls, patients with multiple sclerosis displayed significantly lower normalized Chao1 diversity. A handful of TRBV segments were more frequent in patients than controls; TRBV5-6, TRBV5-1 and TRBV20-1 belonged to this group. The F measure placed samples prepared in the same batch into strongly shared clusters.

The ends were cut back, 0 bases at V and 1 base at J, with 9 bases in the middle. The CDR3 contains 15 residues. Per germline, CDR1 MNHEY and CDR2 SMNVEV (reference sequence). Prepared TCR beta cDNA libraries contained unique molecular identifiers. T cells, about 0.9 to 10 million of them, yielded hundreds of thousands of cDNA molecules. TCRdb processed the PCR reads anew with MiXCR; each CDR3 protein has one entry. There are more than 500,000 distinct CDR3 sequences in the sample; approximately 31% occur only once, and about 5.6% lies in the top ten. With respect to this clonotype: No antigen is known for it.

The sequenced material came from blood. This rearrangement joins TRBV27 to TRBJ1-2; no clear D. This clonotype was sampled from a girl between 2 and 17 years old with multiple sclerosis. The CDR3 sequence is CASSLSARHNYGYTF. CDR3 DNA: TGTGCCAGCAGTTTATCGGCGCGGCATAACTATGGCTACACCTTC.